The present T cell receptor (beta chain) was sequenced within a study of T cells in Graves' hyperthyroidism and ophthalmopathy. Using RNA transcripts as the source, TCR beta CDR3 regions were amplified. Primed by the HTBI set, a first-round RT-PCR was run on the TCR CDR3. TCRdb reprocessed the multiplex PCR reads via MiXCR and lists one record per CDR3 protein. The table records around 490,000 distinct CDR3 sequences, approximately 20% of them present only once. Germline CDR1 reads MDHEN; CDR2 reads SYDVKM. The CDR3 has 11 residues. The V gene lost 2 bases and the J gene lost 6 bases, with 4 bases spanning the gap.

The V call is TRBV28, the J call TRBJ1-2; D unresolved. This sequence was found in a middle-aged man with Graves' ophthalmopathy. The specimen was blood. CDR3 in DNA: TGTGCCAGCAGTTTAAGAGATGGCTACACCTTC. This codes for CASSLRDGYTF.